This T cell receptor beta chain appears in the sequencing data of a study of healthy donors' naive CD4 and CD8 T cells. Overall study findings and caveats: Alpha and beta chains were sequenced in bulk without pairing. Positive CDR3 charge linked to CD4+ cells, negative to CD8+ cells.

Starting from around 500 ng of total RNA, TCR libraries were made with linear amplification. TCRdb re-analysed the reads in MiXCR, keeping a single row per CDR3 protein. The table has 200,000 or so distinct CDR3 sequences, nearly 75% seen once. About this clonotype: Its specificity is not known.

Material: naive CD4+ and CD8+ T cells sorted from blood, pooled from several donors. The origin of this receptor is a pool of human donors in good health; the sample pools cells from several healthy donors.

CDR3 sequence reads: CASSFANSYEQYF. CDR3 nucleotide sequence: TGTGCCAGCAGCTTTGCCAACTCCTACGAGCAGTACTTC. V and J are TRBV13 and TRBJ2-7, with D uncertain. The CDR3 loop spans 13 amino acids. Germline CDR1 PRHDT, CDR2 FYEKMQ (reference sequence). V was clipped by 3 bases and J by 0 bases, with 6 bases between them.